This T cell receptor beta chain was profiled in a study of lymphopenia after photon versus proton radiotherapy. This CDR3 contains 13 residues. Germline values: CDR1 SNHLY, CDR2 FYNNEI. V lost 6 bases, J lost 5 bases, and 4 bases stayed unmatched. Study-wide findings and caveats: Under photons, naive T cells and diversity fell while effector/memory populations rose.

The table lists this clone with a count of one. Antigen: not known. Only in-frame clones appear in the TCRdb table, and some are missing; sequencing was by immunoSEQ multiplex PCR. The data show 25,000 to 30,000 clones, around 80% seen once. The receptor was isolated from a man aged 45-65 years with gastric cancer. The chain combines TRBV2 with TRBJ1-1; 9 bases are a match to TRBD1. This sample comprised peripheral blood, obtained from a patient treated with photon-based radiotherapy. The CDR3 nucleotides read TGTGCCAGCAGGCGGACAGGGGAGACTGAAGCTTTCTTT. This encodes CASRRTGETEAFF. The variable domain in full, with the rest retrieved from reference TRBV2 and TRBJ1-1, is EPEVTQTPSHQVTQMGQEVILRCVPISNHLYFYWYRQILGQKVEFLVSFYNNEISEKSEIFDDQFSVERPDGSNFTLKIRSTKLEDSAMYFCASRRTGETEAFFGQGTRLTVV.